A selection of T cell receptor beta chains follows, all from one sample in a study of blood T cell repertoires in COVID-19. Some clones are missing from TCRdb's copy, which holds only in-frame ones; the method was immunoSEQ multiplex PCR. The sample shows about 98,000 clones, 82% of them seen only once. Input material: peripheral blood. The receptors were gathered from a man aged 70 or older with active or convalescent COVID-19. Each CDR3 is given with its conserved first and last residue. A D gene is named only where the DNA matches it firmly. Size tells how often a clone was seen (once, few, many) or the class of an expanded clone, and some rows leave it out.

d_call	cdr3_length	v_call	clone_size	j_call	cdr3_nt	cdr3_aa
TRBD1	13	TRBV3-1/TRBV3-2	-	TRBJ1-1	TGTGCCAGCAGCTACAGACAGGGGAGTGAAGCTTTCTTT	CASSYRQGSEAFF
-	13	TRBV30	-	TRBJ2-3	TGTGCCAGTGCCGGGAGCCGAAGGGATACGCAGTATTTT	CASAGSRRDTQYF
-	15	TRBV18	-	TRBJ1-1	TGTGCCAGCTCACCGTCGGGCTCAGGGGCCATAGAAGCTTTCTTT	CASSPSGSGAIEAFF
TRBD2	17	TRBV11-3	-	TRBJ2-6	TGTGCCAGCAGCTTAAAAGCGGGGGCAGGTGGGGCCAACGTCCTGACTTTC	CASSLKAGAGGANVLTF
-	14	TRBV18	once	TRBJ2-2	TGTGCCAGCTCACGCGGGCTAAACACCGGGGAGCTGTTTTTT	CASSRGLNTGELFF
-	13	TRBV2	-	TRBJ2-1	TGTGCCAGTACCAGGGGAACCTACAATGAGCAGTTCTTC	CASTRGTYNEQFF
-	16	TRBV7-8	-	TRBJ2-1	TGTGCCAGCAGCTTAGGCGCCGCTCCCTCCTACAATGAGCAGTTCTTC	CASSLGAAPSYNEQFF
-	14	TRBV7-3	-	TRBJ1-1	TGTGCCAGCAGCCCCGCGGGGCCTAACACTGAAGCTTTCTTT	CASSPAGPNTEAFF
TRBD2	17	TRBV29-1	-	TRBJ2-7	TGCAGCGCTGAAACGGGACTAGCGGGGGGCCACTCCTACGAGCAGTACTTC	CSAETGLAGGHSYEQYF
-	14	TRBV19	-	TRBJ1-4	TGTGCCAGTAGTGCGGGGAAGACTAATGAAAAACTGTTTTTT	CASSAGKTNEKLFF
-	15	TRBV7-9	-	TRBJ1-2	TGTGCCAGCAGCTCAGGAGGGCCAGCCTTCTATGGCTACACCTTC	CASSSGGPAFYGYTF
TRBD1	14	TRBV6-5	-	TRBJ1-1	TGTGCCAGCAGGGACAGGGGAGGTCAGCCTGAAGCTTTCTTT	CASRDRGGQPEAFF
-	16	TRBV6-1	-	TRBJ2-1	TGTGCCAGCAGTGAGCTCCCTAGGACGGCGCAGGGTGAGCAGTTCTTC	CASSELPRTAQGEQFF
TRBD2	16	TRBV7-2	-	TRBJ2-3	TGTGCCAGCAGCTTAGTTGGGCGGGGGAGTACAGATACGCAGTATTTT	CASSLVGRGSTDTQYF
-	14	TRBV5-6	-	TRBJ2-5	TGTGCCAGCAGCTTGGCCTGGCGGGCGGAGACCCAGTACTTC	CASSLAWRAETQYF
TRBD2	13	TRBV7-9	-	TRBJ2-1	TGTGCCAGTAAGGCCAGCGGGGCCAATGAGCAGTTCTTC	CASKASGANEQFF
TRBD1	14	TRBV6-5	few	TRBJ1-4	TGTGCCAGCAGTCGGGGGACAGCAAATGAAAAACTGTTTTTT	CASSRGTANEKLFF
-	15	TRBV27	-	TRBJ1-5	TGTGCCAGCAGTCGAATTGGACAGTACAATCAGCCCCAGCATTTT	CASSRIGQYNQPQHF
-	15	TRBV4-2	few	TRBJ2-2	TGTGCCAGCAGCCCCGGCGGTACGGGCACCGGGGAGCTGTTTTTT	CASSPGGTGTGELFF
-	15	TRBV6-4	-	TRBJ2-3	TGTGCCAGCAGTGAAACGTCTACTAGCACAGATACGCAGTATTTT	CASSETSTSTDTQYF
TRBD1	11	TRBV6-6	-	TRBJ2-7	TGTGCCAGCAGGACAGGGGACGAGCAGTACTTC	CASRTGDEQYF
-	12	TRBV7-9	-	TRBJ1-6	TGTGCCAGCAGCTCCGTCACTGGACCCCTCCACTTT	CASSSVTGPLHF
TRBD2	15	TRBV5-1	-	TRBJ2-1	TGCGCCAGCAGCATGGGACTAGCGGGTAACAATGAGCAGTTCTTC	CASSMGLAGNNEQFF
TRBD1	15	TRBV6-5	-	TRBJ2-7	TGTGCCAGCAGTTACTCGGGACAGGGATCCTACGAGCAGTACTTC	CASSYSGQGSYEQYF
-	14	TRBV6-6	-	TRBJ1-6	TGTGCCAGCAGTTACAGTGAAATCGGTTCACCCCTCCACTTT	CASSYSEIGSPLHF
TRBD2	15	TRBV28	-	TRBJ2-7	TGTGCCAGCAGTACATCGAGCGGGGATCTGGGCGAGCAGTACTTC	CASSTSSGDLGEQYF
-	15	TRBV7-2	-	TRBJ1-2	TGTGCCAGCAGCTTTCAAGGTACAGCGGGCTATGGCTACACCTTC	CASSFQGTAGYGYTF
TRBD1	16	TRBV6-5	-	TRBJ1-4	TGTGCCAGCAGTTACTCGAGAGGGACAGGGGCTGAAAAACTGTTTTTT	CASSYSRGTGAEKLFF
TRBD1	13	TRBV19	-	TRBJ1-5	TGTGCCAGTAGTGCAAACAGGGGAAGGCCCCAGCATTTT	CASSANRGRPQHF
-	16	TRBV29-1	-	TRBJ1-2	TGCAGCGTTAACGGAGGGGAACACGGGGGGAACTATGGCTACACCTTC	CSVNGGEHGGNYGYTF
-	15	TRBV4-1	few	TRBJ1-5	TGCGCCAGCAGCCGAGGACAGTTTAGCAATCAGCCCCAGCATTTT	CASSRGQFSNQPQHF
TRBD1	15	TRBV5-1	-	TRBJ2-1	TGCGCCAGCAGCTTGGGAGGGGGCCTGTACAATGAGCAGTTCTTC	CASSLGGGLYNEQFF
TRBD1	15	TRBV19	-	TRBJ1-5	TGTGCCAGTAGTCCCCGGACAGGGGTCAATCAGCCCCAGCATTTT	CASSPRTGVNQPQHF
-	13	TRBV12-3/TRBV12-4	-	TRBJ2-2	TGTGCCAGCAGTCTACAGGACACCGGGGAGCTGTTTTTT	CASSLQDTGELFF
TRBD1	16	TRBV11-2	-	TRBJ2-1	TGTGCCAGCAGCTTAGTTGGGACAGGGACATGGGATGAGCAGTTCTTC	CASSLVGTGTWDEQFF
TRBD1	15	TRBV28	-	TRBJ2-3	TGTGCCAGCAGTACCTCGACAGGGGCCACAGATACGCAGTATTTT	CASSTSTGATDTQYF
TRBD1	14	TRBV30	-	TRBJ1-6	TGTGCCTGGAGTAGGGGGGACAGGTATTCACCCCTCCACTTT	CAWSRGDRYSPLHF
TRBD1	16	TRBV5-1	-	TRBJ1-2	TGCGCCAGCAGCTTGGGGAACCGACAGGGAGGCTATGGCTACACCTTC	CASSLGNRQGGYGYTF
TRBD1	14	TRBV15	-	TRBJ1-1	TGTGCCACCGGGGGACAGGGGTTCGCCACTGAAGCTTTCTTT	CATGGQGFATEAFF
-	12	TRBV30	-	TRBJ1-2	TGTGCCGGTATTCTAAAGGGAGGTGGCTACACCTTC	CAGILKGGGYTF
-	15	TRBV4-2	-	TRBJ1-5	TGTGCCAGCAGCCAAGCGGGTGAGACCAATCAGCCCCAGCATTTT	CASSQAGETNQPQHF
TRBD1	14	TRBV2	-	TRBJ2-5	TGTGCCAGCAGTATGGACAGGGGCGGCGAGACCCAGTACTTC	CASSMDRGGETQYF
-	15	TRBV5-1	once	TRBJ1-2	TGCGCCAGCAGCTTCAAGGGGACAACTAACTATGGCTACACCTTC	CASSFKGTTNYGYTF
-	15	TRBV6-5	few	TRBJ1-5	TGTGCCAGCAGACCACAGGCGATTGGCAATCAGCCCCAGCATTTT	CASRPQAIGNQPQHF
-	15	TRBV6-2/TRBV6-3	-	TRBJ2-5	TGTGCCAGCAGTCCGGGAATTTCGCGCCAAGAGACCCAGTACTTC	CASSPGISRQETQYF
-	14	TRBV11-2	-	TRBJ1-1	TGTGCCAGCAGCACGCCAGGGGCTGGGGCTGAAGCTTTCTTT	CASSTPGAGAEAFF
-	15	TRBV6-5	once	TRBJ2-3	TGTGCCAGCAGGTACGGGGGCGCTAGCACAGATACGCAGTATTTT	CASRYGGASTDTQYF
TRBD2	15	TRBV4-2	few	TRBJ2-5	TGTGCCAGCAGCCGGACACTAGCGGGGGCGGAGACCCAGTACTTC	CASSRTLAGAETQYF
TRBD1	15	TRBV6-5	-	TRBJ2-7	TGTGCCAGCAGTTACTTGGGACAGGGGGCGGGAGAGCAGTACTTC	CASSYLGQGAGEQYF
TRBD2	16	TRBV5-4	-	TRBJ2-2	TGTGCCAGCAGCTTGCCTAGCGGGGGGACCACCGGGGAGCTGTTTTTT	CASSLPSGGTTGELFF
-	18	TRBV2	-	TRBJ1-4	TGTGCCAGCAGCAAAACAGGGTTGGGTCTCAAGACTAATGAAAAACTGTTTTTT	CASSKTGLGLKTNEKLFF
-	13	TRBV7-9	-	TRBJ2-1	TGTGCCAGCAGGCCTCCTAGCCCTCGTCAGCAGTTCTTC	CASRPPSPRQQFF
-	15	TRBV11-3	few	TRBJ1-2	TGTGCCAGCAGCTTAAGCGATCAGGGAATACCTGGCTACACCTTC	CASSLSDQGIPGYTF
TRBD1	15	TRBV7-6	-	TRBJ1-4	TGTGCCAGCAGCACGAGACAGGGAGGCGGTGAAAAACTGTTTTTT	CASSTRQGGGEKLFF
-	13	TRBV12-3/TRBV12-4	-	TRBJ1-1	TGTGCCAGCAGTTTTGCGGGGGGCACTGAAGCTTTCTTT	CASSFAGGTEAFF